This T cell receptor (beta chain) was recorded in a study of Ad26.COV2.S vaccination and SARS-CoV-2 variants. Treatment here: 19 received Ad26.COV2.S at low or high dose, single or two shots; five or six received placebo; per-sample allocation not given. Sampling was performed 63 days after the first vaccine or placebo injection. The assay was immunoSEQ multiplex PCR, and TCRdb's table has in-frame clones only and misses some. Of about 680,000 clones in the sample, roughly nine tenths were seen once. Trimming took off 2 bases at V and 0 bases at J, with 8 bases between the two ends. The CDR3 is made up of 14 amino acids. CDR1 and CDR2 (germline): WSHSY, SAAADI.

The sequencing here drew on peripheral blood, taken in a trial of Ad26.COV2.S vaccine versus placebo. This chain links TRBV10-2 with TRBJ2-7; a weak D match, TRBD2 (6 bases). This receptor was taken from a person aged 18 to 59 who received the Ad26.COV2.S COVID-19 vaccine or a placebo. The DNA of the CDR3 is TGCGCCAGCAGTGAGACGGGACTCTCCTACGAGCAGTACTTC. This codes for CASSETGLSYEQYF.